In this sample, the clone carrying this TCR beta chain turned up a few times. Source study methods: Estimation of nucleated cell counts was performed using reference gene primer amplification. Some clones are missing from TCRdb's copy, which holds only in-frame ones; the method was immunoSEQ multiplex PCR. For V, J and clone size, that table is used; D and trimming come from the DNA. The sample carries about 240,000 clones, around 85% recorded once. The data belong to a study of blood T cell repertoires in COVID-19. About the research overall: Some COVID-19 samples were acute and others convalescent; all came from the United States, Italy and Spain.

Input material: peripheral blood. This receptor was identified in a man between 60 and 75 years old with acute or convalescent COVID-19.

CDR3 region: CASSSPPGLAGVPSYEQYF. The CDR3 nucleotides are TGTGCCAGCAGCTCCCCCCCGGGACTAGCGGGAGTCCCCTCCTACGAGCAGTACTTC. J is TRBJ2-7 and V is TRBV7-2; TRBD2 matches 14 bases. CDR3 length: 19 residues. Trimming took 4 bases from V and 0 from J; bases not matched to a gene: 11. The germline V gene encodes CDR1 SGHTA and CDR2 FQGNSA.